This T cell receptor (beta chain) was sequenced for a study of T cell responses to AZD1222 COVID-19 vaccine. Overall study findings and caveats: The sample set comprised mostly white British donors with more females, and clonal diversity was possibly underestimated.

Data came from immunoSEQ multiplex PCR; TCRdb stores just in-frame clones and leaves some out. The data contain approximately 70,000 clones, 85% of them singletons. This clone has only a few counts. Its antigen is unknown. The germline V and J ends were trimmed by 7 bases and 1 base, with 13 bases remaining between them. The CDR3 is 14 residues long. Germline values: CDR1 SGHTA, CDR2 FQGNSA. The origin of this receptor is an adult in good health. The chain uses TRBV7-2 and TRBJ2-5; D might be TRBD1 (7 bases). The starting material was peripheral blood, obtained on day 0 of AZD1222 vaccination. The DNA for the CDR3 is TGTGCCAGCACCCAGGGGGGCAGCCAAGAGACCCAGTACTTC. Translated, it gives CASTQGGSQETQYF.